This T cell receptor (beta chain) is drawn from a study of blood T cell repertoires in COVID-19. Study-wide context: Acute and convalescent COVID-19 samples came from the United States, Italy and Spain.

The CDR3 loop spans 16 amino acids. With 0 bases clipped from V and 7 bases from J, the junction kept 11 bases outside the gene matches. Germline V lookup: CDR1 KGHSH, CDR2 LQKENI. Per the original data handling: Amplification of reference gene primers provided the estimated nucleated cell counts. Some clones are missing from TCRdb's copy, which holds only in-frame ones; the method was immunoSEQ multiplex PCR. The DNA was the basis for D and trimming; V, J and clone size are from that table. In the table there are roughly 200,000 clones, about 87% of which are singletons. The sequenced sample consisted of peripheral blood. J is TRBJ2-7 and V is TRBV18; 8 bases fit TRBD1. This clonotype originated in a man between 65 and 85 years old with acute or convalescent COVID-19. CDR3 sequence reads: CASSPPNRGSLGEQYF. The CDR3 coding sequence is TGTGCCAGCTCACCACCGAACAGGGGGTCCTTAGGGGAGCAGTACTTC.